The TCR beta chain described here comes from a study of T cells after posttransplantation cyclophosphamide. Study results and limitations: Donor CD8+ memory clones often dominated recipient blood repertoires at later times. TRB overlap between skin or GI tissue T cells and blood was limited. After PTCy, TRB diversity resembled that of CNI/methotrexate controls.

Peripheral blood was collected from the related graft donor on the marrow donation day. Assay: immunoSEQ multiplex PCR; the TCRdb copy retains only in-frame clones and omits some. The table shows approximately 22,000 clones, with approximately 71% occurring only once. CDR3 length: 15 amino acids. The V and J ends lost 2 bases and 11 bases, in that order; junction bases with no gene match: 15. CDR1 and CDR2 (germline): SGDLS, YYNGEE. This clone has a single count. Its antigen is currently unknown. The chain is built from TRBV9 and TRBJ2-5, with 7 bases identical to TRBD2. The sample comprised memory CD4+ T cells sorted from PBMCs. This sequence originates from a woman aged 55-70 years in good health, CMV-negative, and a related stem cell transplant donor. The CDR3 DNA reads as TGTGCCAGCAGCGTTACTAGCGAAGTTAACCGTAAACAGTACTTC. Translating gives CASSVTSEVNRKQYF. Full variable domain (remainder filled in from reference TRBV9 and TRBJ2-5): DSGVTQTPKHLITATGQRVTLRCSPRSGDLSVYWYQQSLDQGLQFLIQYYNGEERAKGNILERFSAQQFPDLHSELNLSSLELGDSALYFCASSVTSEVNRKQYFGPGTRLLVL.